This T cell receptor beta chain was sequenced for a study of T cell changes during pregnancy in multiple sclerosis. Sequenced by immunoSEQ multiplex PCR; TCRdb stores in-frame clones only, minus some. The sample shows under 85,000 clones, over 85% of them seen only once. The CDR3 spans 16 residues. Germline V gives CDR1 MNHEY, CDR2 SVGAGI. V shed 4 bases and J shed 4 bases, with 14 bases lying between them. The chain couples TRBV6-5 to TRBJ1-6; D uncertain. The sequence came from a female donor with multiple sclerosis, enrolled in a pregnancy study. The material was CD4+ T cells from peripheral blood mononuclear cells, obtained before pregnancy. In DNA, the CDR3 is TGTGCCAGCAGTTCGGGTGAGAGGATTTATAATTCACCCCTCCACTTT. It codes for CASSSGERIYNSPLHF.